This TCR beta chain derives from a study of cytomegalovirus exposure and HLA in healthy donors (dated by TCRdb to about 2017). Some background on the complete study: According to a later analysis, one platform produced both the 120 validation repertoires and the 666 repertoires of the first cohort. High-throughput TCR immunosequencing, statistical association of individual TCRs with disease status, and machine learning were combined to predict cytomegalovirus infection status. The study aimed to test whether cataloging public T cell receptors could reveal signatures of past pathogen exposure. Besides the first cohort of 550 to 750 subjects, a separate validation cohort made up of 120 different subjects was used.

Donors formed part of the validation cohort, which comprised fewer than 150 subjects and was distinct from the first cohort of 666 subjects. The study at large found these results: In both the original and validation cohorts, the classifier was reported to diagnose cytomegalovirus status with high specificity and sensitivity. Three of the identified cytomegalovirus-associated TCR beta chains were confirmed in vitro to be specific for cytomegalovirus antigens. In a later analysis, TCRs clustered in the first cohort were found to also tend to co-occur in the 110 or so validation repertoires, with about 93% of cluster scores above 0. It was suggested by the authors that the approach could potentially be generalized to other disease states and immunological phenotypes. All 120 or so repertoires were used to score co-occurrence in the validation cohort in a later analysis, because that analysis had no HLA typing for the cohort. The study gave a list of 150 to 200 TCR beta chains associated with cytomegalovirus. Across donors, most TCR sequences were observed very rarely, whereas some public TCRs were present in many individuals.

For this clone: Which antigen it targets is not known. No qualities accompany the bases; no much larger clone lies one base away.

The library was produced with the immunoSEQ multiplex PCR assay. Per the original workflow: To diagnose cytomegalovirus status from the catalog of TCR beta chain sequences, a statistical classification framework was built. Sourced from immuneACCESS, this table was stored by TCRdb with only in-frame sequences that have V and J called. A share of the clones is absent; for the studies checked, an unresolved V gene accounts for under half, and the remainder has no known explanation. The DNA was the basis for D and trimming; V, J and clone size are from that table. In this sample the table shows 200,000 to 300,000 clones, about 86% of which occur a single time. The ten largest clones capture about 3% of the sample. Measured from the cysteine to the phenylalanine, the CDR3 is 14 residues long. Solely the CDR3 DNA is kept, with 42 bases framed from the first base. CDR1 and CDR2 (MNHNY, SVGAGI) derive from the germline V gene (reference sequence). The trim is 7 bases for V and 7 bases for J, with a gap of 17 bases between the germline ends.

The source of this sequence is a man between 18 and 29 years old in good health and CMV-seronegative. The chain links TRBV6-6 with TRBJ1-5; 5 matching bases give a weak D call of TRBD1. The sequenced sample consisted of PBMCs. The sequence in DNA is TGTGCCAGCACCACTATGGGGGGAGGACAGCCCCAGCATTTT. This translates into CASTTMGGGQPQHF.